The 13 T cell receptor beta chains listed next were all sequenced from one sample in a study of T-cell reconstitution after alpha-beta-depleted transplantation in children. As it was prepared, the TCRbeta library received unique molecular identifiers. One entry per CDR3 protein results from TCRdb running MiXCR on the PCR reads. The profile shows around 490,000 distinct CDR3 sequences, about an eighth of them singletons. Sequenced here: PBMCs, mostly from graft donor cells, sampled 180 days after TCRalphabeta/CD19-depleted stem cell transplant. The receptors derive from a female patient aged 2-9 years who had a stem cell transplant for aplastic anemia, so the T cells may come from the graft donor.

In its sample, this clonotype was seen a few times. This sequence joins TRBV29-1 and TRBJ2-5, with D uncertain. Trimming stripped 3 bases from V and 5 bases from J, with 10 bases between. CDR3 size: 12 residues. Germline CDR1 reads SQVTM; CDR2 reads ANQGSEA. The CDR3 loop is CSVDARRETQYF. The CDR3 bases are TGCAGCGTTGACGCGCGCCGGGAGACCCAGTACTTC.

This clonotype was picked up a small number of times. The rearrangement uses TRBV2 and TRBJ2-7; no clear D gene. The V end lost 2 bases, the J end lost 1 base, and 12 bases lay between the germline ends. Germline CDR1 SNHLY, CDR2 FYNNEI. There are 15 residues in the CDR3. CDR3 region: CASSETYKLSYEQYF. CDR3 nucleotide sequence: TGTGCCAGCAGTGAAACTTACAAATTGTCCTACGAGCAGTACTTC.

The chain has TRBV4-3 and TRBJ2-3; 8 bases map to TRBD2. Germline V gives CDR1 LGHNA, CDR2 YSLEER. J lost 5 bases, V lost 4 bases, and 17 bases had no gene match. The CDR3 has 18 residues. This chain's CDR3 is CASSRAAHGRGRIDTQYF. In DNA form, the CDR3 reads TGCGCCAGCAGCCGGGCGGCACACGGGAGGGGTCGTATAGATACGCAGTATTTT.

The gene calls are TRBV7-9 and TRBJ1-5, with 10 bases aligning to TRBD1. Germline V gene data show CDR1 as SEHNR and CDR2 as FQNEAQ (reference sequence). V shed 5 bases and J 0 bases; nucleotides not matched to a gene: 4. The CDR3 runs to 16 residues. The CDR3 nucleotides read TGTGCCAGCAGCCGCGGACAGGGGGATAGCAATCAGCCCCAGCATTTT. It yields the protein CASSRGQGDSNQPQHF.

J is TRBJ2-7 and V is TRBV24-1; the D gene is possibly TRBD1 (5 bases). The germline V gene encodes CDR1 KGHDR and CDR2 SFDVKD. Trimming removed 4 bases from V and 2 bases from J, with 17 bases in between. This CDR3 has 16 amino acids. This CDR3 reads CATSDPDTGATYEQYF. The CDR3 DNA reads as TGTGCCACCAGTGACCCGGACACGGGCGCCACCTACGAGCAGTACTTC.

This chain connects TRBV7-2 to TRBJ2-5; D not resolved. The V gene's germline CDR1 is SGHTA and CDR2 FQGNSA. This CDR3 contains 14 residues. Trimming removed 2 bases from V and 6 bases from J, with 13 bases in between. The CDR3, as DNA: TGTGCCAGCAGCTTACGGGCTTTTGGACAGACCCAGTACTTC. It yields the protein CASSLRAFGQTQYF. Based on the CDR3 plus reference TRBV7-2 and TRBJ2-5, the full variable domain is GAGVSQSPSNKVTEKGKDVELRCDPISGHTALYWYRQSLGQGLEFLIYFQGNSAPDKSGLPSDRFSAERTGGSVSTLTIQRTQQEDSAVYLCASSLRAFGQTQYFGPGTRLLVL.

This clonotype was seen a handful of times. This chain uses TRBV7-2 with TRBJ2-5; the D is unclear. CDR1 is SGHTA, CDR2 FQGNSA, per germline. The germline V and J ends were trimmed by 2 bases and 2 bases, with 9 bases remaining between them. The CDR3 totals 14 residues. In nucleotides, the CDR3 is TGTGCCAGCAGCTTACTGGCGGAGCAAGAGACCCAGTACTTC. Its protein product is CASSLLAEQETQYF.

There are a few counts of this clonotype. This chain links TRBV7-7 with TRBJ2-3; 7 nucleotides match TRBD2. The CDR3 runs to 18 residues. CDR1 is SSHAT, CDR2 FNYEAQ, per germline (reference sequence). Trimming cost V 1 base and J 0 bases; bases outside gene matches: 10. CDR3 sequence (DNA): TGTGCCAGCAGCTTAGTCACGACTAGCAGCCCTAGCACAGATACGCAGTATTTT. It yields the protein CASSLVTTSSPSTDTQYF.

This clonotype has just a few counts. A read error may produce the germline difference seen at one junction end. The rearrangement joins TRBV14 to TRBJ2-4, with 7 bases matching TRBD2. This CDR3 has 13 amino acids. CDR1 is SGHDN and CDR2 is FVKESK in the germline V gene. CDR3 DNA sequence: TGTGCCAGCAGCCGGTACGAGCGGGATCGATTAGGCTTC. Translated: CASSRYERDRLGF.

This clonotype was observed a handful of times. The J gene is TRBJ1-5, the V gene TRBV6-5; 10 nucleotides match TRBD1. The junction had 6 bases not matched to a gene; V was cut back by 6 bases and J by 1 base. CDR1 and CDR2 (germline): MNHEY, SVGAGI. The length of the CDR3 is 16 residues. This chain's CDR3 is CASSKTGGGSNQPQHF. CDR3 bases: TGTGCCAGCAGCAAGACAGGGGGCGGAAGCAATCAGCCCCAGCATTTT.

V usage is TRBV12-3 or TRBV12-4 and J usage is TRBJ2-7; the D gene is possibly TRBD1 (7 bases). The CDR3 sequence is 15 residues long. V was cut by 1 base and J by 4 bases, with 14 bases left in between. The CDR3 DNA reads TGTGCCAGCAGTTTAGTGGCGGGACAGCGGTACGAGCAGTACTTC. Its translation is CASSLVAGQRYEQYF.

This clonotype has ten or more counts. The chain joins TRBV18 to TRBJ2-5, with 8 positions matching TRBD1. The CDR3 is made up of 16 amino acids. Germline CDR1 is KGHSH and CDR2 is LQKENI. The V segment lost 5 bases and the J segment 3 bases; nucleotides outside the gene matches: 11. The CDR3, as DNA: TGTGCCAGCTCAACCACTGGACAGGGAAGTAAAGAGACCCAGTACTTC. Protein product: CASSTTGQGSKETQYF.

The J gene is TRBJ2-3, the V gene TRBV20-1; 9 bases line up with TRBD2. The V gene end was trimmed by 5 bases and the J gene end by 8 bases; junction bases not matched to a gene: 14. CDR1 and CDR2 from the germline V gene are DFQATT and SNEGSKA (reference sequence). The CDR3 is made up of 15 amino acids. The DNA for the CDR3 is TGCAGTGCTTACCGACTAGCGGCACATCCCAGTACGCAGTATTTT. Translation: CSAYRLAAHPSTQYF.